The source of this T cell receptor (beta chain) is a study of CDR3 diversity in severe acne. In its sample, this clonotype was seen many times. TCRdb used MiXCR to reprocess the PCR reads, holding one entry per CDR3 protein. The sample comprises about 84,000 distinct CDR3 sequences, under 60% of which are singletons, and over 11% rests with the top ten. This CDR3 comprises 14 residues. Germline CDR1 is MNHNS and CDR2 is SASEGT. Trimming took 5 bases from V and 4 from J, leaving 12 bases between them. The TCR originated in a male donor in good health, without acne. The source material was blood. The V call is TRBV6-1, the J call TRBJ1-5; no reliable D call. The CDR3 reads CASSLLRENQPQHF. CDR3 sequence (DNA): TGTGCCAGCAGTCTTCTTAGGGAGAATCAGCCCCAGCATTTT.